A single TCR beta chain is shown here with its context. Its antigen is currently unknown. CDR3 length: 15 amino acids. CDR1 SNHLY and CDR2 FYNNEI come from the germline V gene. The V segment lost 4 bases and the J segment 6 bases; nucleotides outside the gene matches: 9. This record comes from a study of cytomegalovirus exposure and HLA in healthy donors. Study-level points and caveats: It is likely that the observed cluster of highly shared sequence variants was a sequencing artifact.

The PCR contained 60 Vbeta and 13 Jbeta primers. TCRdb's table, derived via immunoSEQ multiplex PCR, lists solely in-frame clones and lacks some. This sample yields about 140,000 clones, of which less than 80% are seen a single time; 8.8% belongs to the top ten. V is TRBV2 and J is TRBJ1-3; 7 nucleotides agree with TRBD1. The sample comprised PBMCs. The receptor's source is a woman aged 45-59 years in good health and CMV-seropositive. CDR3 amino acids: CASSVFRDRANTIYF. The CDR3 DNA sequence: TGTGCCAGCAGTGTTTTCAGGGACAGAGCAAACACCATATATTTT.